The 18 T cell receptor beta chains below come from one sample, sequenced in a study of T cell responses to AZD1222 COVID-19 vaccine. Assay used: immunoSEQ multiplex PCR; TCRdb lists only in-frame clones, some missing. The table has some 200,000 clones, roughly 92% seen once. The input for sequencing was peripheral blood, taken 28 days after the second AZD1222 dose. The origin of the receptors is an adult who received the AZD1222 COVID-19 vaccine.

As DNA, the CDR3 is TGTGCCAGCAGAACGGGACAACTCAATCAGCCCCAGCATTTT. Its translation is CASRTGQLNQPQHF. The genes are TRBV27 and TRBJ1-5; tentatively, D is TRBD1 (6 bases). Trimming took off 6 bases at V and 3 bases at J, with 12 bases between the two ends. From germline, CDR1 is MNHEY and CDR2 SMNVEV (reference sequence). The CDR3 totals 14 residues.

The chain combines TRBV7-2 with TRBJ1-5; 8 bases fit TRBD1. The CDR3 has 18 residues. Germline CDR1 SGHTA, CDR2 FQGNSA. Trimming at V came to 4 bases and at J to 2 bases, leaving 13 bases not matched to a gene. The CDR3 bases are TGTGCCAGCAGCTCGACCTTCTTTCCGGGACAGGGCAATCAGCCCCAGCATTTT. Its protein product is CASSSTFFPGQGNQPQHF.

The chain joins TRBV27 to TRBJ1-5; D may be TRBD1 (6 bases). The length of the CDR3 is 19 residues. CDR1 and CDR2 from the germline V gene are MNHEY and SMNVEV (reference sequence). The V end lost 5 bases, the J end lost 0 bases, and 23 bases lay between the germline ends. CDR3 sequence reads: CASSPRGAGVTHSNQPQHF. CDR3 bases: TGTGCCAGCAGTCCACGGGGGGCCGGAGTGACCCATAGCAATCAGCCCCAGCATTTT.

The chain joins TRBV28 to TRBJ2-1, with D unclear. The CDR3 spans 14 residues. Germline V gene data show CDR1 as MDHEN and CDR2 as SYDVKM. The V end lost 4 bases, the J end lost 13 bases, and 20 bases lay between the germline ends. For the CDR3, the DNA is TGTGCCAGCAGTTCCCCCTCCGGCGCGAGCTACCAGTTCTTC. It encodes CASSSPSGASYQFF.

V and J are TRBV12-3 or TRBV12-4 and TRBJ2-5, with 8 bases fitting TRBD1. The CDR3 totals 13 residues. After removal of 7 bases from V and 4 bases from J, the junction contained 5 bases not matched to a gene. This CDR3 reads CASNPGGGETQYF. DNA for the CDR3: TGTGCCAGCAACCCAGGGGGCGGAGAGACCCAGTACTTC.

This clone has a single count. The V gene is TRBV7-2, the J gene TRBJ2-3; weak D call: TRBD2 (5 bases). The length of the CDR3 is 15 residues. Trimming pared 0 bases from V and 1 base from J, leaving 8 bases between. Germline V lookup: CDR1 SGHTA, CDR2 FQGNSA. CDR3 protein: CASSLAGERTDTQYF. CDR3 bases: TGTGCCAGCAGCTTAGCGGGAGAACGCACAGATACGCAGTATTTT.

This clone showed up just once. The chain joins TRBV11-2 to TRBJ1-6, with 7 bases fitting TRBD1. The germline V gene has CDR1 SGHAT and CDR2 FQNNGV. CDR3 length: 15 amino acids. Trimming removed 5 bases from V and 9 bases from J; junction bases left unmatched: 10. The CDR3 DNA sequence: TGTGCCAGCAGCACAAGACAGGGTATTAGTTCACCCCTCCACTTT. This translates into CASSTRQGISSPLHF.

This chain links TRBV6-5 with TRBJ2-7, with 7 bases aligning to TRBD2. The CDR3 loop spans 13 amino acids. The junction had 7 bases not matched to a gene; V was cut back by 7 bases and J by 4 bases. Germline loops: CDR1 MNHEY, CDR2 SVGAGI. DNA for the CDR3: TGTGCCAGCATGGAGGCTAGCGGATACGAGCAGTACTTC. This translates into CASMEASGYEQYF.

The chain combines TRBV6-2 or TRBV6-3 with TRBJ2-1; 9 bases map to TRBD2. V shed 1 base and J 9 bases; nucleotides not matched to a gene: 10. The CDR3 contains 16 residues. Germline CDR1 reads MNHEY; CDR2 reads SVGEGT. The CDR3, as DNA: TGTGCCAGCAGTTACTATGGCGCGGGAGGGGTGGTTGAGCAGTTCTTC. Residues: CASSYYGAGGVVEQFF.

CDR3 in DNA: TGCGCCAGCAGGGCCCAAGGGGGAGATGGCCAGACAGGGGACTATGGCTACACCTTC. Translating it yields CASRAQGGDGQTGDYGYTF. The chain links TRBV5-1 to TRBJ1-2, with 8 bases lining up with TRBD1. The CDR3 spans 19 residues. CDR1 is SGHRS, CDR2 YFSETQ, per germline. V shed 5 bases, J shed 3 bases, and the junction held 21 bases outside the gene matches.

This chain links TRBV19 with TRBJ2-7; unclear D gene. The CDR3 length is 15 residues. V lost 3 bases and J lost 0, with 12 bases in between. The V gene's germline CDR1 is LNHDA and CDR2 SQIVND (reference sequence). CDR3 in amino acids: CASSIGAFSSYEQYF. CDR3 bases: TGTGCCAGTAGTATTGGAGCCTTTAGCTCCTACGAGCAGTACTTC. Full variable domain (rest looked up from reference TRBV19 and TRBJ2-7): DGGITQSPKYLFRKEGQNVTLSCEQNLNHDAMYWYRQDPGQGLRLIYYSQIVNDFQKGDIAEGYSVSREKKESFPLTVTSAQKNPTAFYLCASSIGAFSSYEQYFGPGTRLTVT.

The V and J genes are TRBV21-1 and TRBJ2-7; the D segment call TRBD1 is taken from the table without a DNA check. TRBV21-1 is termed a pseudogene. CDR3 size: 17 residues. CDR3 loop: CASSTPPMDRGRGEQYF. In DNA form, the CDR3 reads TGTGCCAGCAGCACACCTCCGATGGACAGGGGGCGCGGCGAGCAGTACTTC.

The chain combines TRBV15 with TRBJ1-2, with 7 bases aligning to TRBD1. The CDR3 extends over 17 amino acids. CDR1 and CDR2 (germline): LNHNV, YYDKDF (reference sequence). With V trimmed by 0 bases and J by 8 bases, 15 bases remained unmatched. The chain's CDR3 is CATSRDMGTTGERGYTF. Written as DNA, the CDR3 is TGTGCCACCAGCAGAGATATGGGGACAACAGGGGAACGGGGCTACACCTTC.

This clone was recorded once. The chain combines TRBV5-4 with TRBJ2-2; 8 bases are a match to TRBD2. CDR1 is SGHNT, CDR2 YYREEE, per germline (reference sequence). The CDR3 extends over 14 amino acids. Unmatched junction bases numbered 1, after V lost 2 bases and J lost 4 bases. As DNA, the CDR3 is TGTGCCAGCAGCTTAACTAGCGGCACCGGGGAGCTGTTTTTT. It yields the protein CASSLTSGTGELFF. The variable domain in full, with the rest retrieved from reference TRBV5-4 and TRBJ2-2, is ETGVTQSPTHLIKTRGQQVTLRCSSQSGHNTVSWYQQALGQGPQFIFQYYREEENGRGNFPPRFSGLQFPNYSSELNVNALELDDSALYLCASSLTSGTGELFFGEGSRLTVL.

This clone was seen many times. This rearrangement joins TRBV5-6 to TRBJ1-1, with D tentatively TRBD1 (5 bases). The CDR3 is made up of 14 amino acids. Germline V gene sequence: CDR1 SGHDT, CDR2 YYEEEE. With 5 bases removed from V and 1 base from J, the gap between germline ends came to 12 bases. The CDR3 region has the DNA TGTGCCAGCAGTATATGGGGGGAGAACACTGAAGCTTTCTTT. Translation gives CASSIWGENTEAFF.

This rearrangement joins TRBV11-2 to TRBJ2-1, with D perhaps matching TRBD1 (6 bases). Germline V gene data show CDR1 as SGHAT and CDR2 as FQNNGV. V was shortened by 3 bases and J by 10 bases, with 7 bases between the two germline ends. CDR3 length equals 11 residues. As DNA, the CDR3 is TGTGCCAGCAGCTTTACAGGGGAGCAGTTCTTC. Translating it yields CASSFTGEQFF.

V usage is TRBV30 and J usage is TRBJ2-7; 8 bases fit TRBD2. Germline CDR1 is GTSNPN and CDR2 is SVGIG (reference sequence). V lost 8 bases, J lost 2 bases, and 14 bases stayed unmatched. This CDR3 contains 15 residues. CDR3 region: CARGGAGGTPYEQYF. The CDR3 coding sequence is TGTGCCCGAGGGGGGGCGGGAGGAACACCCTACGAGCAGTACTTC.

Only one count was recorded for this clone. The V gene is TRBV14, the J gene TRBJ2-1; D is unresolved. Trimming took off 3 bases at V and 5 bases at J, with 11 bases between the two ends. The CDR3 sequence is 14 residues long. Germline-derived CDR1 and CDR2 are SGHDN and FVKESK. For the CDR3, the DNA is TGTGCCAGCAGCCAGTCCCGGGCCAACAATGAGCAGTTCTTC. This sequence encodes CASSQSRANNEQFF.